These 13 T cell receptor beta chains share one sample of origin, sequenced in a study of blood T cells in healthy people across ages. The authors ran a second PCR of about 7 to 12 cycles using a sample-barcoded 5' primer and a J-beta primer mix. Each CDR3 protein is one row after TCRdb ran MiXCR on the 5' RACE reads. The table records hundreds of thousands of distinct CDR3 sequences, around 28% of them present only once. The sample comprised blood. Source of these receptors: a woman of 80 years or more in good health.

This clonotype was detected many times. CDR3 sequence reads: CASSSGTEGEQYF. CDR3 DNA: TGTGCCAGCAGTTCCGGGACAGAAGGCGAGCAGTACTTC. This chain uses TRBV28 with TRBJ2-7; the match to TRBD1 covers 7 bases. The V segment lost 4 bases and the J segment 6 bases; nucleotides outside the gene matches: 6. The germline V gene encodes CDR1 MDHEN and CDR2 SYDVKM. This CDR3 has 13 residues.

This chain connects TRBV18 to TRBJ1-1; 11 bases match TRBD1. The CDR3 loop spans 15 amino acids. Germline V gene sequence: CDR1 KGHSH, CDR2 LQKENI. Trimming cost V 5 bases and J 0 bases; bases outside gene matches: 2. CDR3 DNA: TGTGCCAGCTCAAAGGGACAGGGGGTGAACACTGAAGCTTTCTTT. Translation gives CASSKGQGVNTEAFF.

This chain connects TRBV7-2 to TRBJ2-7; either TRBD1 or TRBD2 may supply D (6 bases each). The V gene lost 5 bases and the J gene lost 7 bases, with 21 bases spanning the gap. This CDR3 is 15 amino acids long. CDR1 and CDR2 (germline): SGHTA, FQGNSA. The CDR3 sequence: CASSRVGHGGNEQYF. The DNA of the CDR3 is TGTGCCAGCAGCAGAGTGGGACACGGGGGTAATGAGCAGTACTTC.

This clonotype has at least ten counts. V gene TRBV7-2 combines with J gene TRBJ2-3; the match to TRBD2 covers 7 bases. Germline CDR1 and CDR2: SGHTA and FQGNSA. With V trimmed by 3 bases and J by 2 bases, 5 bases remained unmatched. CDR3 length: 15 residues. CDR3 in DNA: TGTGCCAGCAGCTTGTCGGGACTAACCACAGATACGCAGTATTTT. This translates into CASSLSGLTTDTQYF. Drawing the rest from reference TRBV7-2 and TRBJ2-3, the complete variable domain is GAGVSQSPSNKVTEKGKDVELRCDPISGHTALYWYRQSLGQGLEFLIYFQGNSAPDKSGLPSDRFSAERTGGSVSTLTIQRTQQEDSAVYLCASSLSGLTTDTQYFGPGTRLTVL.

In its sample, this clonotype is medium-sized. The CDR3 loop is CSAARDSTEQYF. The CDR3 coding sequence is TGCAGCGCCGCCCGGGACAGCACCGAGCAGTACTTC. The chain employs TRBV29-1 and TRBJ2-7; the match to TRBD1 covers 7 bases. This CDR3 has 12 residues. After removal of 7 bases from V and 6 bases from J, the junction contained 9 bases not matched to a gene. In germline, CDR1 is SQVTM, CDR2 ANQGSEA.

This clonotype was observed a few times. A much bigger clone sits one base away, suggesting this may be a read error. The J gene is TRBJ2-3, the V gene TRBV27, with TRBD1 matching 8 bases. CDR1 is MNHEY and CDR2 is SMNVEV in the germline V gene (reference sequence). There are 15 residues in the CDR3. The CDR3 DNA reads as TGTGCCAGCAGTCCTCGGGACAGGAGCACAGGTACGCAGTATTTT. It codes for CASSPRDRSTGTQYF.

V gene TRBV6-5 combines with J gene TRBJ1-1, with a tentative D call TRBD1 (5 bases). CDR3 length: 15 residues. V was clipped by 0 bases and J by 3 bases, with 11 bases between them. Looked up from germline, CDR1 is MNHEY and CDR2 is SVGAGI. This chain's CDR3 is CASSYSGVRDTEAFF. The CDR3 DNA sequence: TGTGCCAGCAGTTACTCGGGGGTCCGCGACACTGAAGCTTTCTTT.

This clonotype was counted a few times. The CDR3 bases are TGTGCCAGCAGCCACACGGGAGGTCGGCGCTATGGCTACACCTTC. Amino acids: CASSHTGGRRYGYTF. The chain links TRBV7-2 to TRBJ1-2; D call uncertain. Trimming took off 5 bases at V and 4 bases at J, with 17 bases between the two ends. Germline CDR1 reads SGHTA; CDR2 reads FQGNSA. The CDR3 totals 15 residues.

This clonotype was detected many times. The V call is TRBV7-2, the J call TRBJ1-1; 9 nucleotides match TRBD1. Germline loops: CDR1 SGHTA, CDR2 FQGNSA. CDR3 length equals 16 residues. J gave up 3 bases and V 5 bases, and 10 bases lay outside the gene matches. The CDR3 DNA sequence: TGTGCCAGCAGCCTAGGACGGGACAGGGTTTACACTGAAGCTTTCTTT. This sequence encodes CASSLGRDRVYTEAFF.

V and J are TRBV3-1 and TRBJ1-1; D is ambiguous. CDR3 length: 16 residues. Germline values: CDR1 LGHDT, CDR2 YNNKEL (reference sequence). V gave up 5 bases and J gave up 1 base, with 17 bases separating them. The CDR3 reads CASSRTFGGGNTEAFF. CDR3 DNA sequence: TGTGCCAGCAGCAGAACCTTCGGAGGCGGGAACACTGAAGCTTTCTTT.

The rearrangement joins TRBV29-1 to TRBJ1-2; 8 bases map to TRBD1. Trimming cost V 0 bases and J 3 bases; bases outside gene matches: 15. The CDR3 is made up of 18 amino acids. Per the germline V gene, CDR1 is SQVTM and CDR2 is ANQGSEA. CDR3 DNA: TGCAGCGTTGAAGATCTTTGGACAGGGAAAGGGGGGGACTATGGCTACACCTTC. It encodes CSVEDLWTGKGGDYGYTF.

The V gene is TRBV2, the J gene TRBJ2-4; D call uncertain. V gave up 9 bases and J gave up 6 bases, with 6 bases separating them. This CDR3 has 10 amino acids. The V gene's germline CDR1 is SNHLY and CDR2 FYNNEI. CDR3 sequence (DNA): TGTGCCAGTTTCCTAAACATTCAGTACTTC. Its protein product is CASFLNIQYF.

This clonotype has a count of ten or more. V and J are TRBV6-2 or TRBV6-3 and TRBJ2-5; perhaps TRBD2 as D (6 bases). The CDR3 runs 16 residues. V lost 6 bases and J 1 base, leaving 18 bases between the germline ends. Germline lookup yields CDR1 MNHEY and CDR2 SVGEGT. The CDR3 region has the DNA TGTGCCAGCAGACCCGCGCGGAGGGTTATCCAAGAGACCCAGTACTTC. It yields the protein CASRPARRVIQETQYF.